This is a list of T cell receptor beta chains from one sample in a study of blood T cells in healthy people across ages. MiXCR was run by TCRdb on the 5' RACE reads, yielding one entry per CDR3 protein. This table has about 800,000 distinct CDR3 sequences, 25% appearing once. The same sample was also studied in work on T cells of mothers and their children.

The sample taken for sequencing was blood. The source is a boy aged 5-17 years in good health. Each CDR3 is given with its conserved first and last residue. The D gene is left open where the match is weak. Size is stated for part of the rows, as once, few or many counts, or as a class when the clone is expanded.

.	.	TRBV21-1	TRBJ2-5	TGTGGGGGTTCCCAAGAGACCCAGTACTTC	CGGSQETQYF
many	.	TRBV29-1	TRBJ2-2	TGCAGCGTCCAGGGACCCAACACCGGGGAGCTGTTTTTT	CSVQGPNTGELFF
few	.	TRBV12-3/TRBV12-4	TRBJ2-5	TGTGCCAGCAGTTTGATGCGGGACCCTGCGACCCAGTACTTC	CASSLMRDPATQYF
few	TRBD2	TRBV29-1	TRBJ2-1	TGCAGCGTTGAGGCGGGGGGCTACAATGAGCAGTTCTTC	CSVEAGGYNEQFF
.	.	TRBV7-2	TRBJ2-3	TGTGCCAGCAGCTTAGATCTCGGAAACACAGATACGCAGTATTTT	CASSLDLGNTDTQYF
few	.	TRBV20-1	TRBJ2-5	TGCAGTGCCAGCGGCCTTCAAGAGACCCAGTACTTC	CSASGLQETQYF
.	TRBD1	TRBV12-3/TRBV12-4	TRBJ1-5	TGTGCCAGCAGTTCGGACAGGGGAGGTTATCAGCCCCAGCATTTT	CASSSDRGGYQPQHF
.	TRBD2	TRBV4-3	TRBJ2-5	TGCGCCAGCAGCCAAGATGGGCCGGGGGGTTTCCAAGAGACCCAGTACTTC	CASSQDGPGGFQETQYF
few	.	TRBV5-1	TRBJ1-2	TGCGCCAGCAGCTTAGAAGGGGCAGGCGGCTACACCTTC	CASSLEGAGGYTF
.	.	TRBV28	TRBJ2-1	TGTGCCAGCAGTGCATCGGGGCCGGAGCAGTTCTTC	CASSASGPEQFF
.	.	TRBV29-1	TRBJ2-7	TGCAGCGCTGGGGGCGCAGGGCCCTACGAGCAGTACTTC	CSAGGAGPYEQYF
few	TRBD2	TRBV7-8	TRBJ2-5	TGTGCCAGCAGACCACTAGCGGTCCAAGAGACCCAGTACTTC	CASRPLAVQETQYF
.	.	TRBV7-9	TRBJ2-6	TGTGCCAGCACTCTTCAAGGTTCCGGGGCCAACGTCCTGACTTTC	CASTLQGSGANVLTF
.	.	TRBV15	TRBJ2-4	TGTGCCACCAGCAGGGATCCCGACACCAAAAACATTCAGTACTTC	CATSRDPDTKNIQYF
.	TRBD1	TRBV12-3/TRBV12-4	TRBJ2-6	TGTGCCAGCAGTCCAGGACAGGGGGCAGGTGGGGCCAACGTCCTGACTTTC	CASSPGQGAGGANVLTF
.	.	TRBV20-1	TRBJ2-1	TGCAGTGCTAGAATATTACTAGATCCCATTTACAATGAGCAGTTCTTC	CSARILLDPIYNEQFF
.	TRBD1	TRBV5-4	TRBJ1-1	TGTGCCAGCAGCTTGGGCACTTCGGGACAGGCTACTAACACTGAAGCTTTCTTT	CASSLGTSGQATNTEAFF
few	TRBD2	TRBV6-2/TRBV6-3	TRBJ2-7	TGTGCCAGCAGTTGGGGACTACTCTACGAGCAGTACTTC	CASSWGLLYEQYF
few	TRBD1	TRBV6-1	TRBJ1-6	TGTGCCAGCAGTGAAGAGCCAGGGGGCTCCTATAATTCACCCCTCCACTTT	CASSEEPGGSYNSPLHF
few	.	TRBV5-5	TRBJ2-7	TGTGCCAGCAGCCCAGGCGGACGAAACTACGAGCAGTACTTC	CASSPGGRNYEQYF
few	.	TRBV5-1	TRBJ1-1	TGCGCCAGCAGCTTGGGCAGCACCTCTGAAGCTTTCTTT	CASSLGSTSEAFF
few	.	TRBV7-3	TRBJ1-1	TGTGCCAGCGCGCCCGACGCGACAAGGGACACTGAAGCTTTCTTT	CASAPDATRDTEAFF
few	.	TRBV20-1	TRBJ2-1	TGCAGTGCTAGAGATATTATGGGGGGTTCAGGCAATGAGCAGTTCTTC	CSARDIMGGSGNEQFF
.	.	TRBV21-1	TRBJ1-1	TGTGCCAGCAGCTCCTTCGACGGTGAAGCTTTCTTT	CASSSFDGEAFF